The 12 T cell receptor beta chains presented below share a single source sample, sequenced in a study of molecular identifiers for immune sequencing clone quantification. From the PCR reads, TCRdb called clonotypes with MiXCR, one entry per CDR3 protein. The sample contains approximately 550,000 distinct CDR3 sequences, about a quarter of which appear only once. The sample comprised naive CD8+ T cells from blood, with Jurkat cell RNA spiked in. As for subset: FACS-sorted CD8+CD4-CCR7+CD45RA+ naive T cells. These receptor sequences come from a human donor in good health. Some libraries in this study had Jurkat cell RNA spiked in.

This clonotype was detected only once. Its ends do not fully match the called genes, so a read error is possible. V gene TRBV19 combines with J gene TRBJ1-5; D possibly corresponds to TRBD1 (6 bases). CDR1 is LNHDA and CDR2 is SQIVND in the germline V gene (reference sequence). This CDR3 has 16 amino acids. The CDR3 nucleotides are TGTGCCAGTAGTATAGATAGTCGGGGGCGCCATCAGCCCCCGCATTTT. Protein: CASSIDSRGRHQPPHF.

This clonotype came up many times. The V call is TRBV7-9, the J call TRBJ1-3, with no clear D. V shed 11 bases and J shed 2 bases, with 7 bases lying between them. CDR1 is SEHNR, CDR2 FQNEAQ, per germline (reference sequence). This CDR3 has 11 residues. The CDR3: CAGRTGNTIYF. The CDR3 nucleotides read TGTGCCGGACGGACTGGAAACACCATATATTTT.

The CDR3 bases are TGTGCCAGCAGTGTCTGGGGCCAAATTCAGCCCCAGCATTTT. Its translation is CASSVWGQIQPQHF. This chain joins TRBV5-6 and TRBJ1-5; D may be TRBD1 (5 bases). V lost 5 bases and J lost 6, with 15 bases in between. CDR1 is SGHDT and CDR2 is YYEEEE in the germline V gene. This CDR3 region has 14 residues.

The V gene is TRBV12-3 or TRBV12-4, the J gene TRBJ1-1; 7 nucleotides line up with TRBD1. The ends lost 6 bases at V and 5 bases at J; junction bases unmatched: 9. The CDR3 has 14 residues. Here the CDR3 reads CASSQTTGLTEAFF. The CDR3 coding sequence is TGTGCCAGCAGCCAGACGACAGGGCTAACTGAAGCTTTCTTT.

Only a few counts were recorded for this clonotype. This chain uses TRBV20-1 with TRBJ1-4; the D is unclear. CDR1 and CDR2 from the germline V gene are DFQATT and SNEGSKA (reference sequence). V lost 0 bases, J lost 8 bases, and 37 bases lay in between. The CDR3 has 22 amino acids. The CDR3 coding sequence is TGCAGTGCTAGAGATCAGAGCGTTGAGGTTCAGGATTGGGAGAATGCGGTAGAAAAACTGTTTTTT. Its translation is CSARDQSVEVQDWENAVEKLFF.

Points on this clonotype: Being one base from a much bigger clone, this may be a read error. The rearrangement links TRBV19 to TRBJ2-3; no clear D gene. The CDR3 contains 14 residues. The germline V gene has CDR1 LNHDA and CDR2 SQIVND (reference sequence). V lost 5 bases and J 4 bases, leaving 13 bases between the germline ends. CDR3 nucleotide sequence: TGTGCCAGTAGTGATTGGGTGCCTCCAGATACGCAGTATTTT. Translated: CASSDWVPPDTQYF. Full variable domain (remainder filled in from reference TRBV19 and TRBJ2-3): DGGITQSPKYLFRKEGQNVTLSCEQNLNHDAMYWYRQDPGQGLRLIYYSQIVNDFQKGDIAEGYSVSREKKESFPLTVTSAQKNPTAFYLCASSDWVPPDTQYFGPGTRLTVL.

J is TRBJ2-7 and V is TRBV30; D is possibly TRBD1 or TRBD2 (5 bases each). The CDR3 sequence is 14 residues long. V was trimmed by 5 bases and J by 2 bases, leaving 16 bases between them. Germline CDR1 GTSNPN, CDR2 SVGIG (reference sequence). CDR3 coding DNA: TGTGCCTGGGTAGGACCAGGGAGAACCTACGAGCAGTACTTC. Translating it yields CAWVGPGRTYEQYF.

Note on this clonotype: One end of the junction fails to match germline, which may point to a read error. CDR3 sequence (DNA): TGCGCCGGCAGCTTGGCCTGGGGGTCAAACATTCAGTACTTC. Protein product: CAGSLAWGSNIQYF. The rearrangement uses TRBV5-1 and TRBJ2-4; the D gene could be TRBD1 or TRBD2 (5 bases each). Germline V gene sequence: CDR1 SGHRS, CDR2 YFSETQ. The length of the CDR3 is 14 residues.

This clonotype came up a few times. The chain is built from TRBV28 and TRBJ1-2, with D perhaps TRBD1 (6 bases). Trimming removed 2 bases from V and 4 bases from J, with 14 bases in between. CDR1 and CDR2 from the germline V gene are MDHEN and SYDVKM. The CDR3 is 15 amino acids. The CDR3 sequence: CASSLVQGNFYGYTF. CDR3 DNA sequence: TGTGCCAGCAGTTTAGTTCAGGGGAACTTCTATGGCTACACCTTC.

This clonotype was seen a few times. The chain links TRBV25-1 to TRBJ2-1; D gene unclear. The length of the CDR3 is 13 residues. Germline CDR1 MGHDK, CDR2 SYGVNS. V lost 3 bases and J lost 3, with 6 bases in between. DNA of the CDR3: TGTGCCAGCAGTGAGGTGGGCTACAATGAGCAGTTCTTC. Its translation is CASSEVGYNEQFF.

This clonotype has at least ten counts. The chain is built from TRBV4-1 and TRBJ2-5, with a weak D call TRBD1 (5 bases). Germline CDR1 is MGHRA and CDR2 is YSYEKL. V was clipped by 2 bases and J by 9 bases, with 13 bases between them. The CDR3 sequence is 13 residues long. The CDR3, as DNA: TGCGCCAGCAGCCAATCGGACATGACGGCCCAGTACTTC. As protein: CASSQSDMTAQYF.

The chain uses TRBV20-1 and TRBJ2-2; maybe TRBD2 (5 bases). CDR1 DFQATT and CDR2 SNEGSKA come from the germline V gene (reference sequence). CDR3 length equals 16 residues. V lost 0 bases and J 0 bases, leaving 11 bases between the germline ends. CDR3 in DNA: TGCAGTGCTAGAGACCACAGCGGTACGAACACCGGGGAGCTGTTTTTT. It codes for CSARDHSGTNTGELFF.